A single sample is the source of the 32 T cell receptor beta chains below, sequenced in a study of blood T cell repertoires in COVID-19. The method was immunoSEQ multiplex PCR; TCRdb's version includes in-frame clones alone and lacks a portion of them. The sample holds 150,000 to 170,000 clones, over 60% seen once. The sequenced sample was peripheral blood. The receptors stem from a woman aged 80 or over with acute or convalescent COVID-19.

The chain couples TRBV19 to TRBJ1-1; 8 bases align to TRBD1. The ends lost 5 bases at V and 0 bases at J; junction bases unmatched: 5. The CDR3 totals 15 residues. The V gene's germline CDR1 is LNHDA and CDR2 SQIVND (reference sequence). CDR3 sequence reads: CASSFQGAMNTEAFF. The CDR3 DNA reads as TGTGCCAGTAGTTTTCAGGGGGCTATGAACACTGAAGCTTTCTTT.

The J gene is TRBJ1-2, the V gene TRBV4-1; D gene unclear. From germline, CDR1 is MGHRA and CDR2 YSYEKL. The CDR3 runs 16 residues. V lost 0 bases to trimming and J lost 4 bases, with 15 bases between them. In DNA, the CDR3 is TGCGCCAGCAGCCAAGAAACGCTACTTTATTCCTATGGCTACACCTTC. Amino acids: CASSQETLLYSYGYTF.

V gene TRBV2 combines with J gene TRBJ1-2; perhaps TRBD1 as D (6 bases). The V gene's germline CDR1 is SNHLY and CDR2 FYNNEI. Trimming took off 7 bases at V and 1 base at J, with 13 bases between the two ends. This CDR3 is built from 14 residues. The DNA of the CDR3 is TGTGCCAGCACGGGTCAGGGGAATAACTATGGCTACACCTTC. Its translation: CASTGQGNNYGYTF.

This clone was seen a handful of times. The V and J genes are TRBV14 and TRBJ2-1, with 9 nucleotides matching TRBD2. J gave up 8 bases and V 3 bases, and 8 bases lay outside the gene matches. The CDR3 contains 15 residues. Germline values: CDR1 SGHDN, CDR2 FVKESK. CDR3 sequence: CASSQTSGREDEQFF. CDR3 DNA: TGTGCCAGCAGCCAGACTAGCGGCCGGGAGGATGAGCAGTTCTTC.

V is TRBV20-1 and J is TRBJ2-1, with a tentative D call TRBD2 (7 bases). The CDR3 is made up of 16 amino acids. Germline CDR1 reads DFQATT; CDR2 reads SNEGSKA (reference sequence). Trimming took off 3 bases at V and 6 bases at J, with 21 bases between the two ends. The CDR3 DNA reads TGCAGTGCTAGTATCGGTACAGGGAGGGACCCCAATGAGCAGTTCTTC. It codes for CSASIGTGRDPNEQFF.

The chain has TRBV7-6 and TRBJ2-5; 8 bases are a match to TRBD2. Looked up from germline, CDR1 is SGHVS and CDR2 is FNYEAQ. The CDR3 is 16 amino acids. V shed 5 bases, J shed 5 bases, and the junction held 13 bases outside the gene matches. Here the CDR3 DNA reads TGTGCCAGCAGCCCCCGGGGGAGCGGGAGTCCTGAGACCCAGTACTTC. It codes for CASSPRGSGSPETQYF.

The chain has TRBV24-1 and TRBJ2-7; 8 positions agree with TRBD1. The CDR3 is 15 amino acids. CDR1 is KGHDR and CDR2 is SFDVKD in the germline V gene. V dropped 4 bases and J dropped 5; count of bases not matched to a gene: 9. The DNA for the CDR3 is TGTGCCACCAGTGACCCTGGGACAGGTAGCGACGAGCAGTACTTC. Residues: CATSDPGTGSDEQYF.

The chain links TRBV5-1 to TRBJ2-1, with D perhaps matching TRBD2 (6 bases). Trimming removed 0 bases from V and 0 bases from J, with 10 bases in between. Per the germline V gene, CDR1 is SGHRS and CDR2 is YFSETQ. The CDR3 contains 16 residues. Here the CDR3 reads CASSLAVGSSYNEQFF. The CDR3 coding sequence is TGCGCCAGCAGCTTGGCAGTCGGGAGCTCCTACAATGAGCAGTTCTTC.

The chain is built from TRBV7-8 and TRBJ1-1; weak D call: TRBD1 (5 bases). V lost 2 bases and J lost 7, with 14 bases in between. Per the germline V gene, CDR1 is SGHVS and CDR2 is FQNEAQ. The CDR3 has 14 amino acids. This CDR3 reads CASSLTSLQDEAFF. The CDR3 nucleotides read TGTGCCAGCAGCTTAACCTCCTTACAGGATGAAGCTTTCTTT.

The J gene is TRBJ1-1, the V gene TRBV7-2; D is possibly TRBD1 (5 bases). Germline-derived CDR1 and CDR2 are SGHTA and FQGNSA. Trimming shortened V by 4 bases and J by 4 bases, and 13 bases separated the two germline ends. The CDR3 is made up of 14 amino acids. The CDR3 sequence is CASSSYGGSTEAFF. The DNA for the CDR3 is TGTGCCAGCAGCTCCTACGGGGGAAGCACTGAAGCTTTCTTT.

The V gene is TRBV5-1, the J gene TRBJ2-7; D possibly corresponds to TRBD1 (6 bases). The CDR3 loop spans 12 amino acids. The ends were cut back, 7 bases at V and 7 bases at J, with 15 bases in the middle. Germline V lookup: CDR1 SGHRS, CDR2 YFSETQ. In DNA, the CDR3 is TGCGCCAGCGGGGTGACTCAGGGGGAGCAGTACTTC. It codes for CASGVTQGEQYF.

The chain employs TRBV5-8 and TRBJ2-5, with D unresolved. CDR1 is SGHTS and CDR2 is YDEGEE in the germline V gene. The CDR3 has 10 amino acids. V lost 7 bases and J 3 bases, leaving 4 bases between the germline ends. The CDR3 region is CASSEETQYF. The CDR3 DNA sequence: TGTGCCAGCTCGGAAGAGACCCAGTACTTC.

The J gene is TRBJ1-2, the V gene TRBV19; tentative D call: TRBD1 (5 bases). Germline V gene sequence: CDR1 LNHDA, CDR2 SQIVND (reference sequence). V lost 6 bases and J 5 bases, leaving 16 bases between the germline ends. The length of the CDR3 is 14 residues. CDR3 sequence (DNA): TGTGCCAGTAGCCCAGGGCAGGGCAGGTATGGCTACACCTTC. Its protein is CASSPGQGRYGYTF.

The chain couples TRBV5-4 to TRBJ2-1; TRBD2 agrees at 12 bases. This CDR3 spans 18 amino acids. V lost 4 bases, J lost 0 bases, and 8 bases stayed unmatched. Germline CDR1 SGHNT, CDR2 YYREEE (reference sequence). The CDR3 DNA follows: TGTGCCAGCAGCCCCGGGACTAGCGGGTTCAGCTCCTACAATGAGCAGTTCTTC. Translated: CASSPGTSGFSSYNEQFF.

The V and J genes are TRBV10-2 and TRBJ2-5, with 7 bases fitting TRBD2. The CDR3 contains 16 residues. J was trimmed by 2 bases and V by 10 bases; bases with no gene match: 16. CDR1 is WSHSY and CDR2 is SAAADI in the germline V gene. CDR3 in amino acids: CATSQGGWGGQETQYF. CDR3 DNA: TGCGCCACCTCCCAGGGAGGGTGGGGGGGACAAGAGACCCAGTACTTC.

This chain uses TRBV10-2 with TRBJ1-2; 7 bases agree with TRBD1. The CDR3 contains 15 residues. V gave up 0 bases and J gave up 4 bases; unmatched junction bases: 5. The germline V gene has CDR1 WSHSY and CDR2 SAAADI. This CDR3 is CASSESEGAIYGYTF. The CDR3 DNA follows: TGCGCCAGCAGTGAGTCTGAGGGGGCGATCTATGGCTACACCTTC.

V is TRBV5-1 and J is TRBJ2-3, with TRBD2 matching 8 bases. The V segment lost 0 bases and the J segment 2 bases; nucleotides outside the gene matches: 8. The length of the CDR3 is 17 residues. Germline CDR1 SGHRS, CDR2 YFSETQ. The DNA for the CDR3 is TGCGCCAGCAGCTTGGCCATAGTTAGCGGGACCACAGATACGCAGTATTTT. The encoded protein is CASSLAIVSGTTDTQYF.

This sequence joins TRBV12-3 or TRBV12-4 and TRBJ1-5; TRBD1 matches at 7 bases. V gave up 5 bases and J gave up 9 bases; unmatched junction bases: 7. This CDR3 has 13 residues. Here the CDR3 reads CASSPQGSGPQHF. CDR3 in DNA: TGTGCCAGCAGTCCACAGGGGAGTGGGCCCCAGCATTTT.

The V call is TRBV10-3, the J call TRBJ1-3; a weak D match, TRBD1 (6 bases). Germline V gene sequence: CDR1 ENHRY, CDR2 SYGVKD. The CDR3 consists of 16 residues. V gave up 3 bases and J gave up 0 bases, with 12 bases separating them. CDR3 loop: CAISDDRILSGNTIYF. The DNA of the CDR3 is TGTGCCATCAGTGACGACAGGATTCTCTCTGGAAACACCATATATTTT.

V and J are TRBV6-6 and TRBJ2-1; 11 positions agree with TRBD2. The CDR3 extends over 15 amino acids. CDR1 MNHNY and CDR2 SVGAGI come from the germline V gene (reference sequence). Losses at the gene ends were 6 bases for V and 2 bases for J; bases not matched to a gene: 3. CDR3 loop: CASSKLAGAYNEQFF. The CDR3 region has the DNA TGTGCCAGCAGCAAACTAGCGGGAGCCTACAATGAGCAGTTCTTC.

This clone was picked up a small number of times. This rearrangement joins TRBV6-1 to TRBJ2-2; perhaps TRBD2 as D (6 bases). CDR1 is MNHNS and CDR2 is SASEGT in the germline V gene. The V end lost 4 bases, the J end lost 4 bases, and 16 bases lay between the germline ends. This CDR3 spans 16 amino acids. The CDR3 is CASSGPGLSFTGELFF. The CDR3 DNA reads TGTGCCAGCAGTGGCCCGGGACTTTCCTTCACCGGGGAGCTGTTTTTT.

With respect to this clone: At the DNA level, this CDR3 is encoded by other sequences in the same sample as well. The chain employs TRBV19 and TRBJ1-1, with 7 nucleotides matching TRBD1. The CDR3 sequence is 14 residues long. V lost 2 bases, J lost 0 bases, and 0 bases stayed unmatched. Germline V gives CDR1 LNHDA, CDR2 SQIVND (reference sequence). The CDR3 coding sequence is TGTGCCAGTAGTATAACAGGGGTGAACACTGAAGCTTTCTTT. Protein: CASSITGVNTEAFF.

This clone was detected only once. The chain couples TRBV28 to TRBJ2-5, with a possible D match to TRBD1 (5 bases). This CDR3 has 14 amino acids. V lost 5 bases to trimming and J lost 2 bases, with 12 bases between them. Germline CDR1 reads MDHEN; CDR2 reads SYDVKM. CDR3 amino acids: CASSQWGEQETQYF. The CDR3 nucleotides are TGTGCCAGCAGTCAGTGGGGCGAACAAGAGACCCAGTACTTC. Drawing the rest from reference TRBV28 and TRBJ2-5, the complete variable domain is DVKVTQSSRYLVKRTGEKVFLECVQDMDHENMFWYRQDPGLGLRLIYFSYDVKMKEKGDIPEGYSVSREKKERFSLILESASTNQTSMYLCASSQWGEQETQYFGPGTRLLVL.

The V and J genes are TRBV4-2 and TRBJ1-6; no clear D gene. Germline CDR1 LGHNA, CDR2 YNFKEQ. The CDR3 consists of 15 residues. The ends were cut back, 1 base at V and 10 bases at J, with 14 bases in the middle. The CDR3 sequence is CASSQVRGKRSPLHF. The CDR3 region has the DNA TGTGCCAGCAGCCAAGTGCGGGGAAAGAGATCACCCCTCCACTTT.

The chain links TRBV19 to TRBJ2-6; perhaps TRBD1 as D (5 bases). CDR1 is LNHDA, CDR2 SQIVND, per germline (reference sequence). This CDR3 spans 15 amino acids. V was trimmed by 7 bases and J by 2 bases, leaving 12 bases between them. In nucleotides, the CDR3 is TGTGCCAGTATGATGTGGGGCCCTGGGGCCAACGTCCTGACTTTC. Its protein product is CASMMWGPGANVLTF. The whole variable domain, filled in from reference TRBV19 and TRBJ2-6, reads DGGITQSPKYLFRKEGQNVTLSCEQNLNHDAMYWYRQDPGQGLRLIYYSQIVNDFQKGDIAEGYSVSREKKESFPLTVTSAQKNPTAFYLCASMMWGPGANVLTFGAGSRLTVL.

This chain joins TRBV18 and TRBJ2-1; the D gene is possibly TRBD1 (5 bases). The germline V gene has CDR1 KGHSH and CDR2 LQKENI. The CDR3 totals 16 residues. V was clipped by 6 bases and J by 5 bases, with 20 bases between them. The CDR3 loop is CASSTRATPGHNEQFF. CDR3 nucleotides: TGTGCCAGCTCCACCAGGGCGACCCCAGGGCACAATGAGCAGTTCTTC. Drawing the rest from reference TRBV18 and TRBJ2-1, the complete variable domain is NAGVMQNPRHLVRRRGQEARLRCSPMKGHSHVYWYRQLPEEGLKFMVYLQKENIIDESGMPKERFSAEFPKEGPSILRIQQVVRGDSAAYFCASSTRATPGHNEQFFGPGTRLTVL.

This clone has a single count. The chain is built from TRBV7-9 and TRBJ2-4, with 7 nucleotides matching TRBD1. Germline V gene data show CDR1 as SEHNR and CDR2 as FQNEAQ (reference sequence). The CDR3 runs 15 residues. The ends lost 4 bases at V and 0 bases at J; junction bases unmatched: 3. The CDR3 nucleotides are TGTGCCAGCAGCTCGGGACAGCTAGCCAAAAACATTCAGTACTTC. It is translated as CASSSGQLAKNIQYF.

The chain has TRBV7-3 and TRBJ2-5; tentatively, D is TRBD2 (5 bases). The CDR3 has 15 residues. V lost 1 base to trimming and J lost 5 bases, with 14 bases between them. Germline V gene sequence: CDR1 SGHTA, CDR2 FQGTGA. This CDR3 reads CASSLKASLRETQYF. The CDR3 bases are TGTGCCAGCAGCTTAAAGGCTAGCCTACGGGAGACCCAGTACTTC.

The rearrangement uses TRBV5-6 and TRBJ2-5; the D gene is possibly TRBD2 (5 bases). The germline V and J ends were trimmed by 1 base and 5 bases, with 15 bases remaining between them. This CDR3 is 15 amino acids long. Looked up from germline, CDR1 is SGHDT and CDR2 is YYEEEE. Written as DNA, the CDR3 is TGTGCCAGCAGCTTGTACACGGGGATAGGGGAGACCCAGTACTTC. Protein sequence: CASSLYTGIGETQYF.

V is TRBV15 and J is TRBJ1-3; D is undetermined. The germline V gene encodes CDR1 LNHNV and CDR2 YYDKDF (reference sequence). This CDR3 is built from 14 residues. Trimming cost V 0 bases and J 3 bases, with 6 bases left between them. CDR3 amino acids: CATSRDNLGNTIYF. CDR3 nucleotides: TGTGCCACCAGCAGAGATAATCTTGGAAACACCATATATTTT. Based on the CDR3 plus reference TRBV15 and TRBJ1-3, the full variable domain is DAMVIQNPRYQVTQFGKPVTLSCSQTLNHNVMYWYQQKSSQAPKLLFHYYDKDFNNEADTPDNFQSRRPNTSFCFLDIRSPGLGDTAMYLCATSRDNLGNTIYFGEGSWLTVV.

This clone showed up just a few times. The chain joins TRBV6-2 or TRBV6-3 to TRBJ1-5; a possible D gene is TRBD1 (5 bases). The CDR3 spans 12 residues. Germline CDR1 reads MNHEY; CDR2 reads SVGEGT. Trimming left V 5 bases short and J 12 bases short, with 14 bases between. The CDR3 region is CASSTRQQGQHF. The DNA of the CDR3 is TGTGCCAGCAGTACAAGACAGCAGGGCCAGCATTTT.

V is TRBV19 and J is TRBJ1-6; 8 bases are a match to TRBD1. With 3 bases clipped from V and 13 bases from J, the junction kept 11 bases outside the gene matches. The germline gives CDR1 LNHDA, CDR2 SQIVND (reference sequence). This CDR3 is 15 amino acids long. CDR3 nucleotides: TGTGCCAGTAGTATCCAGGGACAGGCTTTGATTCCCCTCCACTTT. Protein sequence: CASSIQGQALIPLHF.